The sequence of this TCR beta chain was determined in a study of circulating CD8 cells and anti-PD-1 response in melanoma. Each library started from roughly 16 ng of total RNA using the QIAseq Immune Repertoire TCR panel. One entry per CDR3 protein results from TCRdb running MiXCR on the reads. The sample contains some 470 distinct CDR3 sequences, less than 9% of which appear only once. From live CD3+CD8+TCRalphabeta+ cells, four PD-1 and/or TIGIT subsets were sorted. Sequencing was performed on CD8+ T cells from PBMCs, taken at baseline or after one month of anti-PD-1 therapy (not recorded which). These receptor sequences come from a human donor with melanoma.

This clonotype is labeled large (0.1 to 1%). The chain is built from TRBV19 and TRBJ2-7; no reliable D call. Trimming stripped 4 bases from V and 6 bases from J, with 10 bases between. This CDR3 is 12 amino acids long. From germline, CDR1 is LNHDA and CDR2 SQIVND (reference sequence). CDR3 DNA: TGTGCCAGTAGTACCCCATCGCGCGAGCAGTACTTC. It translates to CASSTPSREQYF.